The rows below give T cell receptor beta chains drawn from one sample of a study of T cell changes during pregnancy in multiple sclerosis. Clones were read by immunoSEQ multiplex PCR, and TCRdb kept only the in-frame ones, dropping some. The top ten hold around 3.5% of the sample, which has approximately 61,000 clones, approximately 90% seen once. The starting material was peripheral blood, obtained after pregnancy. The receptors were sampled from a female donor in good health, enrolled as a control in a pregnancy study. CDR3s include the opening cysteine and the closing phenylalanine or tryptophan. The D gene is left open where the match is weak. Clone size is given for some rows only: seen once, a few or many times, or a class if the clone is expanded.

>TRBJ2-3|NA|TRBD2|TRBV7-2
CASSLAGGPGADTQYF
TGTGCCAGCAGCTTAGCGGGAGGGCCCGGAGCAGATACGCAGTATTTT
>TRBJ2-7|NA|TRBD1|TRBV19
CASSMPGQGYEQYF
TGTGCCAGTAGTATGCCGGGACAGGGATACGAGCAGTACTTC
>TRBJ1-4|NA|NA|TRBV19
CASSIGTGGEKLFF
TGTGCCAGTAGTATAGGAACGGGAGGCGAAAAACTGTTTTTT
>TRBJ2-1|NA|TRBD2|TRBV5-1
CASNPAGTPSYNEQFF
TGCGCCAGCAACCCAGCGGGGACCCCCTCCTACAATGAGCAGTTCTTC
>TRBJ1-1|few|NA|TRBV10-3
CAISAQGLNTEAFF
TGTGCCATCAGTGCTCAGGGCTTGAACACTGAAGCTTTCTTT
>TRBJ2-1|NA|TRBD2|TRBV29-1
CSVVAGGQNEQFF
TGCAGCGTGGTAGCGGGAGGACAGAATGAGCAGTTCTTC
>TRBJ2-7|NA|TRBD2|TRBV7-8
CASSLTSGRREQYF
TGTGCCAGCAGCTTAACTAGCGGGAGACGGGAGCAGTACTTC
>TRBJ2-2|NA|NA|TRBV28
CASSLYPHLAGELFF
TGTGCCAGCAGTTTATATCCCCATCTAGCCGGGGAGCTGTTTTTT
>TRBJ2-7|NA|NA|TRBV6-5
CASRPDRSSYEQYF
TGTGCCAGCAGGCCCGACAGGAGCTCCTACGAGCAGTACTTC
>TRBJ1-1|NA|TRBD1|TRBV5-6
CASSFGTGLNTEAFF
TGTGCCAGCAGCTTCGGGACAGGTTTGAACACTGAAGCTTTCTTT
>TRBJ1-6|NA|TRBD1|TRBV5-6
CASSFDRGPYNSPLHF
TGTGCCAGCAGCTTCGACAGGGGCCCCTATAATTCACCCCTCCACTTT
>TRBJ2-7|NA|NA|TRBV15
CATSGRQVAGYEQYF
TGTGCCACCAGCGGCCGACAGGTTGCCGGGTACGAGCAGTACTTC
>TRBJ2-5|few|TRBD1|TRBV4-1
CASSLTGAETQYF
TGCGCCAGCAGCTTAACAGGGGCCGAGACCCAGTACTTC
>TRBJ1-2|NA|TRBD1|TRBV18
CASSPLPIVTGGSGYTF
TGTGCCAGCTCACCTCTTCCGATAGTAACAGGGGGCTCTGGCTACACCTTC
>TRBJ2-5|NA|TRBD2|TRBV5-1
CASSLRSAGDWMETQYF
TGCGCCAGCAGCTTGAGGTCAGCGGGAGATTGGATGGAGACCCAGTACTTC
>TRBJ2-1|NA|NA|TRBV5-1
CASSFLQGAEQFF
TGCGCCAGCAGCTTCTTACAGGGAGCTGAGCAGTTCTTC
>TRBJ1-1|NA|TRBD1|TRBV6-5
CASSYSHTGGAEAFF
TGTGCCAGCAGTTACTCCCACACAGGGGGGGCTGAAGCTTTCTTT
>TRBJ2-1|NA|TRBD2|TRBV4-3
CASSQDGLAELYNEQFF
TGCGCCAGCAGCCAAGACGGACTAGCGGAGCTCTACAATGAGCAGTTCTTC
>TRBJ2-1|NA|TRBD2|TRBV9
CASSVVSGLAANEQFF
TGTGCCAGCAGCGTAGTGAGTGGACTAGCGGCCAATGAGCAGTTCTTC
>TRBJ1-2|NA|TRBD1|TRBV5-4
CASSFWTGVGYTF
TGTGCCAGCAGCTTTTGGACAGGGGTTGGCTACACCTTC
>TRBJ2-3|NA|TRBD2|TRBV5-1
CASSLLLAGEGGTDTQYF
TGCGCCAGCAGCTTGTTGCTAGCGGGAGAGGGTGGCACAGATACGCAGTATTTT
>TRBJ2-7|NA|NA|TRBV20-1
CSARGAIGQYF
TGCAGTGCTAGAGGAGCAATTGGGCAGTACTTC
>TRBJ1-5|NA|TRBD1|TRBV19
CASWDRVKSNQPQHF
TGTGCCAGTTGGGACAGGGTTAAGAGCAATCAGCCCCAGCATTTT
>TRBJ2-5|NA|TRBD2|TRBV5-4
CASSLRTSANQETQYF
TGTGCCAGCAGCCTAAGGACTAGCGCGAACCAAGAGACCCAGTACTTC
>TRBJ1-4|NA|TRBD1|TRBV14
CASSPRTGDEKLFF
TGTGCCAGCAGCCCACGGACAGGGGATGAAAAACTGTTTTTT
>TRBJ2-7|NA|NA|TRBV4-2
CASSQDPPRAGLSYEQYF
TGTGCCAGCAGCCAAGACCCCCCCCGGGCGGGACTTTCCTACGAGCAGTACTTC
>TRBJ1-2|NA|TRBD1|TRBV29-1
CSVGGTGGDGYTF
TGCAGCGTTGGAGGGACAGGGGGCGATGGCTACACCTTC
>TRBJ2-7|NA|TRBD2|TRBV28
CASTTPLAGGNEQYF
TGTGCCAGCACTACTCCACTAGCGGGAGGGAACGAGCAGTACTTC
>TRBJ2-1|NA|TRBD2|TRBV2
CASSEGLAGVWEQFF
TGTGCCAGCAGTGAGGGACTAGCGGGAGTTTGGGAGCAGTTCTTC
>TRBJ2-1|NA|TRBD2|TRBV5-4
CASSLGPAGVYNEQFF
TGTGCCAGCAGCTTGGGGCCCGCGGGAGTCTACAATGAGCAGTTCTTC
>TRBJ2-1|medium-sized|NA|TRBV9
CASSVGTSGQFF
TGTGCCAGCAGCGTGGGAACCAGCGGGCAGTTCTTC
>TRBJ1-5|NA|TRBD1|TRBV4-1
CASSQGQNYQPQHF
TGCGCCAGCAGCCAGGGACAGAATTATCAGCCCCAGCATTTT
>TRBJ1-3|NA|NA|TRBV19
CASNSLVRSGNTIYF
TGTGCCAGTAACTCCCTGGTCCGCTCTGGAAACACCATATATTTT
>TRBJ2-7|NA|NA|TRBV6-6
CASSYSLDSSYEQYF
TGTGCCAGCAGTTACTCGTTGGACAGCTCCTACGAGCAGTACTTC
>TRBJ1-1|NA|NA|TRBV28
CASSRNSGVRPPDTEAFF
TGTGCCAGCAGTCGCAATAGCGGGGTAAGGCCCCCGGACACTGAAGCTTTCTTT
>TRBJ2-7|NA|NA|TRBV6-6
CASRRGGDQSYEQYF
TGTGCCAGCAGGCGAGGCGGGGACCAAAGCTACGAGCAGTACTTC
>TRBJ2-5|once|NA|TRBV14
CASSPSESQRRQETQYF
TGTGCCAGCAGCCCCTCCGAGTCCCAGCGGAGACAAGAGACCCAGTACTTC
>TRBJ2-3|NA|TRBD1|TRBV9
CASSVRDSGADTQYF
TGTGCCAGCAGCGTAAGGGACAGCGGAGCAGATACGCAGTATTTT
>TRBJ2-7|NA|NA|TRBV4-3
CASSHGRDYEQYF
TGCGCCAGCAGCCATGGCAGGGACTACGAGCAGTACTTC
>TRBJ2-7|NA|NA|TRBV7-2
CASRTTVAYEQYF
TGTGCCAGCAGGACGACAGTAGCCTACGAGCAGTACTTC
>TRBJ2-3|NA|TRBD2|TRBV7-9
CASSPSGSGADTQYF
TGTGCCAGCAGCCCTAGCGGGTCTGGGGCAGATACGCAGTATTTT
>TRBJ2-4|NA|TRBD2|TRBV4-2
CASSQITSGGAKNIQYF
TGTGCCAGCAGCCAAATAACTAGCGGGGGGGCGAAGAACATTCAGTACTTC
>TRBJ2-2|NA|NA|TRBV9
CASTPSQGPGELFF
TGTGCCAGCACCCCTAGCCAAGGGCCCGGGGAGCTGTTTTTT
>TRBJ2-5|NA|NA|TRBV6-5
CASSYSNTGETQYF
TGTGCCAGCAGTTACTCGAACACGGGGGAGACCCAGTACTTC
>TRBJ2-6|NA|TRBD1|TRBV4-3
CASSQSPTGELSGANVLTF
TGCGCCAGCAGCCAATCACCGACAGGGGAGTTGTCTGGGGCCAACGTCCTGACTTTC
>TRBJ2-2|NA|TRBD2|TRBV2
CARPYSGSGTGELFF
TGTGCCAGGCCCTACAGCGGGAGTGGCACCGGGGAGCTGTTTTTT
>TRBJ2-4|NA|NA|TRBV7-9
CASSSMGAKDF
TGTGCCAGCAGCTCCATGGGGGCGAAGGACTTC
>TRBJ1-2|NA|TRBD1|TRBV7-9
CASSHRTGGAYGYTF
TGTGCCAGCAGCCACCGGACAGGGGGCGCATATGGCTACACCTTC
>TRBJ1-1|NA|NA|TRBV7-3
CASSSQGPNTEAFF
TGTGCCAGCAGCTCACAGGGCCCGAACACTGAAGCTTTCTTT
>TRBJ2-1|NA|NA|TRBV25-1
CASSGPGDYNEQFF
TGTGCCAGCAGTGGCCCGGGAGATTACAATGAGCAGTTCTTC
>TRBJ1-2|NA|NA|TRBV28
CASSRAFYGYTF
TGTGCCAGCAGCAGGGCATTCTATGGCTACACCTTC
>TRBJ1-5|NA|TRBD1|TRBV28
CASSPSGTVNQPQHF
TGTGCCAGCAGTCCTTCCGGGACAGTTAATCAGCCCCAGCATTTT
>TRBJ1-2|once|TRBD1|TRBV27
CASSLGQGAIGYGYTF
TGTGCCAGCAGCCTGGGACAGGGGGCTATAGGCTATGGCTACACCTTC